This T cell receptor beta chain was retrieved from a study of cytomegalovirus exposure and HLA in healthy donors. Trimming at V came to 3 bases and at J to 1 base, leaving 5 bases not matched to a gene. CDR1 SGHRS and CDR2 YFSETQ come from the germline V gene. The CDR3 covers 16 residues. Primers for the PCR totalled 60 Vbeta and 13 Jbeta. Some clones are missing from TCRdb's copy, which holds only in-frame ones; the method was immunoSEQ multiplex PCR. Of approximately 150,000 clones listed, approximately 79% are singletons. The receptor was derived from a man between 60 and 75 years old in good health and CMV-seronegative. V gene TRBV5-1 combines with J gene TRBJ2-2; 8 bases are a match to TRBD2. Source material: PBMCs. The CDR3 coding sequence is TGCGCCAGCAGCTACTCAGCGGGGGAGAACACCGGGGAGCTGTTTTTT. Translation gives CASSYSAGENTGELFF.